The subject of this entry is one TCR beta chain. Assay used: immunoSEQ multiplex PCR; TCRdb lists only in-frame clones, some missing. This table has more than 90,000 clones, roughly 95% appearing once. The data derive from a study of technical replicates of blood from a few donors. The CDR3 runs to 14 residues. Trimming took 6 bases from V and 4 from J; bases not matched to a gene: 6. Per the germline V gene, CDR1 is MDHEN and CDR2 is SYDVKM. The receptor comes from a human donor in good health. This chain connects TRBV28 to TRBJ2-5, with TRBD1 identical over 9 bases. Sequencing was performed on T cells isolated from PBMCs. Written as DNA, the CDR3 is TGTGCCAGCAGCTCGGACAGGGGAATAGAGACCCAGTACTTC. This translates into CASSSDRGIETQYF.